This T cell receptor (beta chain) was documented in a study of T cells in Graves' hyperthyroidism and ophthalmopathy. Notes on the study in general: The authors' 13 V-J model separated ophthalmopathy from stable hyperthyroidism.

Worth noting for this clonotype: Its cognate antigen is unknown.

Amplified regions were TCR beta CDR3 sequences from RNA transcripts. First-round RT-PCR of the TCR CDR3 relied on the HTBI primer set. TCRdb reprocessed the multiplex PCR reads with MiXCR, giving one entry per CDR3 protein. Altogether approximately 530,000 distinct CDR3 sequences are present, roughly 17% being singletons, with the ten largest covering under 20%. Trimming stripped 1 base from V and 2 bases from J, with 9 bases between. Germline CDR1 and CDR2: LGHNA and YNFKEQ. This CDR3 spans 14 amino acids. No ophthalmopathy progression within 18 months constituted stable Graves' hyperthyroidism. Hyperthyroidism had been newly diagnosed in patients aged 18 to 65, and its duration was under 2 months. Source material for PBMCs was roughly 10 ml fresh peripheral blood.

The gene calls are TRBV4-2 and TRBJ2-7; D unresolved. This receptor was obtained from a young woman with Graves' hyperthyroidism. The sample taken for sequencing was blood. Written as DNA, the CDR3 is TGTGCCAGCAGCCAAGCCCGCGGAACCTACGAGCAGTACTTC. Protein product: CASSQARGTYEQYF.